The clone carrying this TCR beta chain has just a few counts. The data derive from a study of chronic HIV infection and antiretroviral therapy. One entry per CDR3 protein results from TCRdb running MiXCR on the 5' RACE reads. The repertoire holds around 30,000 distinct CDR3 sequences, with around 8.6% as singletons. CDR1 and CDR2 (germline): SGHAT, FQDESV (reference sequence). V shed 4 bases, J shed 0 bases, and the junction held 5 bases outside the gene matches. This CDR3 is 15 amino acids long. The chain links TRBV11-1 to TRBJ2-5, with 7 nucleotides matching TRBD2. Sequences were obtained from peripheral blood. This TCR was sampled from an adult who had HIV and had not received antiretroviral therapy, or was an uninfected healthy control (not recorded which). CDR3 amino acids: CASSSLSGDQETQYF. The CDR3 DNA follows: TGTGCCAGCAGCTCCCTAAGCGGGGACCAAGAGACCCAGTACTTC.